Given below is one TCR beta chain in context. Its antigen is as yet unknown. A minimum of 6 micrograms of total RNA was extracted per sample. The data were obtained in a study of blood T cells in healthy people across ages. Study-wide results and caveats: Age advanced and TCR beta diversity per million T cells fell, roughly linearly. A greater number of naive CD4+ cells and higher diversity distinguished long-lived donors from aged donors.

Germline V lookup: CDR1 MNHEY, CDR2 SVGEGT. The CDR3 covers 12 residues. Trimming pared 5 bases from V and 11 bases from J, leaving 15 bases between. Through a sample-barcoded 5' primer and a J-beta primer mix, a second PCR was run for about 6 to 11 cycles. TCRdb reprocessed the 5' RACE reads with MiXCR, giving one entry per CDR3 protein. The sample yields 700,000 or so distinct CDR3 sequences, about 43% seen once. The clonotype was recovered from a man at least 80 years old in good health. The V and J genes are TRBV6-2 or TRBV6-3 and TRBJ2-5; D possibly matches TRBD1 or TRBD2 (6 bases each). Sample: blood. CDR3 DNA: TGTGCCAGCAGTCCAACGGGGGCTGAGCAGTACTTC. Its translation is CASSPTGAEQYF.